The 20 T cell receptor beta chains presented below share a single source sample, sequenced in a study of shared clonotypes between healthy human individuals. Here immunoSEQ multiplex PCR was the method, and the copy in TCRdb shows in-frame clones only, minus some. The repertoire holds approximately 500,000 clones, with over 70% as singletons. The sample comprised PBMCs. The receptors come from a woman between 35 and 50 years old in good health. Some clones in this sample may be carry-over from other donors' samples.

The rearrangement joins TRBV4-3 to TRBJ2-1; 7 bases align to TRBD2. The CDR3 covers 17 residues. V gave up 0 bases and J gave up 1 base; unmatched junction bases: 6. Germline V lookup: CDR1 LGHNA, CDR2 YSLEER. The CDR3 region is CASSQDPRRESYNEQFF. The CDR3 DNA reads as TGCGCCAGCAGCCAAGATCCCAGGCGGGAGTCCTACAATGAGCAGTTCTTC.

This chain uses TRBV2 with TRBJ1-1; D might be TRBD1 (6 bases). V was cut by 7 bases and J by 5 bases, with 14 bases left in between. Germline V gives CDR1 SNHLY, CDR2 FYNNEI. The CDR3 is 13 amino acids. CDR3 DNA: TGTGCCAGCAAGGGGGGGAAGGGGACTGAAGCTTTCTTT. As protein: CASKGGKGTEAFF.

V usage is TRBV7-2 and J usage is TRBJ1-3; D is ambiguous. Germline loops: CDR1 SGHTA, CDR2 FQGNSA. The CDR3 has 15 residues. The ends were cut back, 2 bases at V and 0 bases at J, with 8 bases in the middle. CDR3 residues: CASSLTAFSGNTIYF. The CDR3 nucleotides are TGTGCCAGCAGCTTAACCGCCTTCTCTGGAAACACCATATATTTT.

The CDR3: CAWSPPTPTNTEAFF. For the CDR3, the DNA is TGTGCCTGGAGTCCCCCAACGCCAACCAACACTGAAGCTTTCTTT. This sequence joins TRBV30 and TRBJ1-1; no reliable D call. The ends were cut back, 2 bases at V and 2 bases at J, with 15 bases in the middle. The germline CDR1 and CDR2 sequences are GTSNPN and SVGIG (reference sequence). The CDR3 runs to 15 residues.

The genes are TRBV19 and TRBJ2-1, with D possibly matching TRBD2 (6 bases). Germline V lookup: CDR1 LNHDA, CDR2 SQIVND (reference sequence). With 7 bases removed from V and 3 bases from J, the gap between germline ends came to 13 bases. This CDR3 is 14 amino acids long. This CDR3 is CASIGGVGYNEQFF. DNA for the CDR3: TGTGCCAGTATCGGGGGAGTCGGCTACAATGAGCAGTTCTTC. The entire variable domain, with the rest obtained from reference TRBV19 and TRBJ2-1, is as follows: DGGITQSPKYLFRKEGQNVTLSCEQNLNHDAMYWYRQDPGQGLRLIYYSQIVNDFQKGDIAEGYSVSREKKESFPLTVTSAQKNPTAFYLCASIGGVGYNEQFFGPGTRLTVL.

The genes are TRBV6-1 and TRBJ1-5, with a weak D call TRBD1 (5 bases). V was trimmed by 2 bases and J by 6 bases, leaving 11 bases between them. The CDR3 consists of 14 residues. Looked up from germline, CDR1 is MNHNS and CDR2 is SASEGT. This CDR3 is CASSESAGPQPQHF. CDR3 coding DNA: TGTGCCAGCAGTGAATCGGCAGGGCCTCAGCCCCAGCATTTT.

CDR3 loop: CASSWGAQETQYF. The CDR3 DNA reads as TGTGCCAGCAGCTGGGGAGCCCAAGAGACCCAGTACTTC. V is TRBV11-1 and J is TRBJ2-5; D may be TRBD2 (5 bases). This CDR3 region has 13 residues. Germline lookup yields CDR1 SGHAT and CDR2 FQDESV (reference sequence). Trimming left V 4 bases short and J 1 base short, with 7 bases between. Full variable domain (rest looked up from reference TRBV11-1 and TRBJ2-5): EAEVAQSPRYKITEKSQAVAFWCDPISGHATLYWYRQILGQGPELLVQFQDESVVDDSQLPKDRFSAERLKGVDSTLKIQPAELGDSAMYLCASSWGAQETQYFGPGTRLLVL.

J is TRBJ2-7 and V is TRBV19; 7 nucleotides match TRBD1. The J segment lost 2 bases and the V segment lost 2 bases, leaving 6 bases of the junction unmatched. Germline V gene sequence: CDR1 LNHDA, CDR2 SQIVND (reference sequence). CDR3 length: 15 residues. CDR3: CASSISGGPTYEQYF. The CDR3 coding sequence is TGTGCCAGTAGTATATCAGGGGGTCCCACCTACGAGCAGTACTTC.

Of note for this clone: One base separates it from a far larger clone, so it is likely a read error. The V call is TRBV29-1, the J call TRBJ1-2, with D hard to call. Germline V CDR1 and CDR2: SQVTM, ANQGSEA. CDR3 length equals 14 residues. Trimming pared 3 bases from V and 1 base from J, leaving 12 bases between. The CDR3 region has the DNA TGCAGCGTTGAGGATGAGTGGAATAACTATGGCTACACCTTC. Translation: CSVEDEWNNYGYTF.

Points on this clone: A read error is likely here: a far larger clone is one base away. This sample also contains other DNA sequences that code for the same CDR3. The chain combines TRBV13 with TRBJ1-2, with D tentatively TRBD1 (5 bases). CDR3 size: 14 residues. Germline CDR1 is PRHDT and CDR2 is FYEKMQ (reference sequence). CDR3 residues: CASSLQGASFGYTF. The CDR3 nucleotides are TGTGCCAGCAGCTTACAGGGAGCCTCCTTCGGCTACACTTTC. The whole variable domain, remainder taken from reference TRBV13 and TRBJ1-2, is AAGVIQSPRHLIKEKRETATLKCYPIPRHDTVYWYQQGPGQDPQFLISFYEKMQSDKGSIPDRFSAQQFSDYHSELNMSSLELGDSALYFCASSLQGASFGYTFGSGTRLTVV.

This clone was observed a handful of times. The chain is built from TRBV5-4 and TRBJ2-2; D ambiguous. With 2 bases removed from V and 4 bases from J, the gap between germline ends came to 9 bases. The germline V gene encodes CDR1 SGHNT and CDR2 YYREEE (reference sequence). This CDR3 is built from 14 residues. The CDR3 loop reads CASSFAELTGELFF. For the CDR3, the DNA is TGTGCCAGCAGCTTTGCGGAGCTCACCGGGGAGCTGTTTTTT.

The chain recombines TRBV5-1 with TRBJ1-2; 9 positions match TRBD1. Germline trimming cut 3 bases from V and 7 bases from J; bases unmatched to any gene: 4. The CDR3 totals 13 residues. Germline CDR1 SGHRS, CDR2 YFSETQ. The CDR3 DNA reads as TGCGCCAGCAGCTACGGGACAGGGAGTGGCTACACCTTC. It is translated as CASSYGTGSGYTF.

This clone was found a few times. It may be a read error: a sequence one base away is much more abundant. The chain's CDR3 is CASSFGEAYNEQFF. The CDR3 nucleotides are TGTGCCAGCAGTTTTGGAGAGGCCTACAATGAGCAGTTCTTC. The rearrangement joins TRBV27 to TRBJ2-1; unclear D gene. CDR3 length equals 14 residues. Trimming left V 3 bases short and J 2 bases short, with 8 bases between. CDR1 is MNHEY, CDR2 SMNVEV, per germline (reference sequence).

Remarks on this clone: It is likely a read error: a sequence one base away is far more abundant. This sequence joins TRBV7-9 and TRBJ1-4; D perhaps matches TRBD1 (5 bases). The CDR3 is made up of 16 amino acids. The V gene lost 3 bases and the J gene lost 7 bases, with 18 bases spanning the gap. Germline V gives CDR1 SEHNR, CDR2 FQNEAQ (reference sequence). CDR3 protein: CASSLTWGEGGEKLFF. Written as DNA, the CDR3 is TGTGCCAGCAGCTTGACCTGGGGCGAGGGAGGTGAAAAACTGTTTTTT. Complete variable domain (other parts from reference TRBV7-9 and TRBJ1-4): DTGVSQNPRHKITKRGQNVTFRCDPISEHNRLYWYRQTLGQGPEFLTYFQNEAQLEKSRLLSDRFSAERPKGSFSTLEIQRTEQGDSAMYLCASSLTWGEGGEKLFFGSGTQLSVL.

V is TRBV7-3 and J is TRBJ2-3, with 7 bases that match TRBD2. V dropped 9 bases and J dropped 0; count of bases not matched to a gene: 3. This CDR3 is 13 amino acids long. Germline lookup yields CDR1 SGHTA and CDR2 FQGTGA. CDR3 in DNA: TGTGCCAGTGGCGGGAGTAGCACAGATACGCAGTATTTT. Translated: CASGGSSTDTQYF.

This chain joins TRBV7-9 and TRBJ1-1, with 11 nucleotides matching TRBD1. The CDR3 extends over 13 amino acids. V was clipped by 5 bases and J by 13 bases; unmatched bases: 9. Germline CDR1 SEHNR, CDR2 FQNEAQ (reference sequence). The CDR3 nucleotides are TGTGCCAGCAGCCCAAACCTAGGGACAGGGGGTTTCTTT. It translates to CASSPNLGTGGFF.

The CDR3 region has the DNA TGTGCCAGCAGTATTCAGGGACCTAATGAGCAGTTCTTC. This encodes CASSIQGPNEQFF. The V gene is TRBV5-6, the J gene TRBJ2-1; the D gene could be TRBD1 or TRBD2 (5 bases each). Germline V gene data show CDR1 as SGHDT and CDR2 as YYEEEE. With 5 bases removed from V and 7 bases from J, the gap between germline ends came to 13 bases. This CDR3 is built from 13 residues.

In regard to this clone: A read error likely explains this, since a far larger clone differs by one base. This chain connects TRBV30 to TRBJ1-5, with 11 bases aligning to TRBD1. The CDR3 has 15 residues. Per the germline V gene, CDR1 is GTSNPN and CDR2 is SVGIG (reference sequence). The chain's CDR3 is CTWKGQGASNQPQHF. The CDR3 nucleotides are TGTACCTGGAAAGGACAGGGGGCTAGCAATCAGCCCCAGCATTTT.

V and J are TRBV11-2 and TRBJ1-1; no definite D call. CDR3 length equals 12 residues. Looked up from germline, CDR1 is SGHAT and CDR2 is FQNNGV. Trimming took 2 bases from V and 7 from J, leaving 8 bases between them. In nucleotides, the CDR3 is TGTGCCAGCAGCTTATTAGGCCTTGAAGCTTTCTTT. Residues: CASSLLGLEAFF.

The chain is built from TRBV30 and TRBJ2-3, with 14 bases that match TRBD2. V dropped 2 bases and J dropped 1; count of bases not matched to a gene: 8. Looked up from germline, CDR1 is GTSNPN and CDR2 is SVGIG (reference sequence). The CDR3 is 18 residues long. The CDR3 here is CAWSRGRTSGRRTDTQYF. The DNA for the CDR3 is TGTGCCTGGAGTCGCGGTCGGACTAGCGGGAGGCGCACAGATACGCAGTATTTT.